This T cell receptor beta chain came from a study of blood T cell repertoires in COVID-19. This clone was recorded once. The CDR3 consists of 16 residues. Germline values: CDR1 SGDLS, CDR2 YYNGEE. Trimming removed 1 base from V and 7 bases from J; junction bases left unmatched: 6. This table comes from immunoSEQ multiplex PCR, and its TCRdb copy is limited to in-frame clones, with some not included. This sample has about 59,000 clones, with approximately 82% found just once. The sequence was collected from an elderly man with acute or convalescent COVID-19. The sample comprised peripheral blood. V and J are TRBV9 and TRBJ2-1; 12 bases align to TRBD2. Written as DNA, the CDR3 is TGTGCCAGCAGCGTACTAGCGGGAGGGCCAAGAAATGAGCAGTTCTTC. Translation gives CASSVLAGGPRNEQFF.